Sequencing of this T cell receptor (beta chain) was carried out in a study of cytomegalovirus exposure and HLA in healthy donors (dated by TCRdb to about 2017). With regard to the full study: An earlier analysis of roughly 500 of the donors reported 276 Gb of sequence data and 95 million to 120 million unique TCR beta sequences obtained from about 200 million T cells. An early release covering approximately 600 HLA-typed donors comprised approximately 300 gigabases of sequencing data and about 90 million unique TCR sequences. Among the roughly 390 genotyped donors, around 79% belonged to the genetic ancestry cluster associated with self-reported Caucasian donors. HLA typing included class I and class II loci at four-digit resolution. High-throughput TCR immunosequencing, statistical association of individual TCRs with disease status, and machine learning were combined to predict cytomegalovirus infection status. A later analysis re-examined previously published TCR beta repertoires from just over 650 donors and added high-resolution HLA genotyping to investigate patterns of TCR occurrence. The number of typed donors differed by locus: about 620-630 for A, B, C, DRB1 and DQB1; 522 for DQA1; roughly 600 for DPA1; and around 490 for DPB1. In the later analysis, no new phenotypic data were used to find candidate immune exposures; instead, reliance was placed on TCR beta sequences and their occurrence across donors. The study was designed to test whether signatures of past pathogen exposure could be identified by cataloging public T cell receptors. An earlier analysis of about 620 of the donors applied high-throughput TCR beta sequencing to assess whether each TCR beta V gene segment acted as functional or pseudogenic. The study profiled the T cell repertoires of 666 subjects by immunosequencing and related them to cytomegalovirus serostatus. A later genetic analysis used genome-wide SNP genotypes for about 55% of the 666 donors, treating that subset as a discovery cohort. All discovery cohort repertoires had been generated using a single sequencing platform. A few DR-DQ haplotypes were treated as single units for association and clustering because of strong linkage in the cohort. Donor age, sex, ethnicity and CMV serostatus were compiled together with the repertoire data. Among 350 to 400 genotyped donors of the cohort, an average of roughly 240,000 unique TCR beta nucleotide sequences were sequenced per donor, roughly 18% of them non-productive. Along with the roughly 700-subject first cohort, a separate validation cohort of 120 different subjects was used. Paper-wide results and their limitations: In this cohort, only TCR beta chains were sequenced, and detectable features were limited by the absence of alpha or paired-chain data. Because HLA typing was missing for some donors at each locus, association tests included only the typed subset. When HLA alleles, especially DR and DQ, strongly co-occurred, attributing TCR associations to individual alleles was difficult. A later genetic analysis associated a missense DCLRE1C variant with V-gene and J-gene trimming of TCR beta chains, and an independent cohort replicated the association. According to a later analysis, TCR association rates differed among HLA loci, with DRB1 alleles showing the most associated TCRs and HLA-C alleles showing the fewest. The study gave a list of over 150 TCR beta chains associated with cytomegalovirus. Most TCR sequences were seen in very few donors, while some public TCRs were found in many individuals. In a later analysis, HLA-associated TCR beta chains were found to be more clonally expanded and to have lower generation probabilities than equally common non-associated chains. In an earlier analysis of more than 450 of the donors, most TCR beta V segments were observed in productive rearrangements about 87% or about 30% of the time, broadly matching IMGT annotations. A later genetic analysis reported fewer N-insertions in productive TCRs among donors in an Asian-associated ancestry cluster than the roughly 620-donor mean. Several of the top co-occurrence clusters appeared to be linked to parvovirus B19, influenza, CMV and Epstein-Barr virus, according to a later analysis. Specific HLA alleles were associated with 15,000 to 20,000 TCR beta sequences at a false discovery rate of 0.05 in a later analysis. Because counts were too low, seventeen rarely observed V segments, including chromosome 9 orphons, were excluded from the earlier analysis of 587 of the donors. Some IMGT-functional V segments, including TRBV6-2 and TRBV6-3, could not be distinguished by the 87-base-pair reads and were therefore excluded. A further reported finding was that TCR beta sequences accurately predicted the HLA-A and HLA-B alleles for most subjects in the first cohort. Cytomegalovirus status was reported to be diagnosed by the classifier with high specificity and sensitivity in both the original and validation cohorts. Correlated functional status among segregating V segments might reflect linkage disequilibrium, but an unknown experimental factor could not be ruled out. According to the authors, the approach could potentially be generalized to other disease states and immunological phenotypes. A few of the identified cytomegalovirus-associated TCR beta chains were confirmed in vitro to be specific for cytomegalovirus antigens. A later analysis found that most CMV-associated TCR beta chains appeared HLA-restricted, with HLA associations seemingly driven largely by CMV exposure. The presence/absence analyses assumed that sequencing depth was roughly uniform across donors, and that assumption may not be true. A cluster of highly shared sequence variants was judged likely to represent a technical artifact of the sequencing pipeline. CMV serostatus was the only immune exposure information available for the cohort.

Libraries were built with the immunoSEQ multiplex PCR assay. The multiplex PCR relied on a mix of 60 forward primers for TCR Vbeta segments and 13 reverse primers for TCR Jbeta segments. A multiplex PCR assay on genomic DNA amplified the CDR3 region of rearranged TCR beta genes. On the Illumina HiSeq System, the amplified TCR beta libraries were sequenced as 87-base-pair reads. On the study's bioinformatics: In a later analysis, some 80 million unique TCR beta chains were counted across the roughly 610 repertoires, and about 10 million of these chains were shared by at least two donors. A nearest-neighbor algorithm error-corrected the raw reads and collapsed the reads into unique sequences, merging closely related sequences to remove PCR and sequencing errors. CDR3 sequences were aligned to IMGT reference sequences to assign V, D and J gene segments. For a sequence to be retained, a match of at least six nucleotides was required to both a V gene segment and a J gene segment. Rearrangements were called productive when the CDR3 lacked stop codons and stayed in frame with V and J; all others were non-productive. Following IMGT convention, CDR3 was defined as the stretch from the second conserved V-encoded cysteine to the conserved J-encoded phenylalanine. The earlier analysis of 450 to 750 of the donors excluded any sequence lacking an unambiguous match to a single V gene segment. In an earlier analysis of some 590 of the donors, a V segment was called functional when productive rearrangements were above 56.7%, and segregating when the standard deviation between donors exceeded 5%. To diagnose cytomegalovirus status from the catalog of TCR beta chain sequences, a statistical classification framework was built. V and J gene assignment, in a later analysis, came from comparing TCR nucleotide sequences with IMGT/GENE-DB human TR gene sequences. Using the TCRdist pipeline, a later analysis assigned CDR3 sequences along with most-parsimonious VDJ recombination scenarios. In a later analysis, each TCR beta chain was defined by its CDR3 amino acid sequence together with its V-gene family, and reads lacking a unique V-gene family were excluded. As a way to deal with suspected cross-contamination and a sequencing artifact, a later analysis dropped roughly 600 nucleotide sequences that were highly shared and had low generation probability. For each public chain, a later analysis derived a clonal expansion index from normalized ranks of inferred template counts within each repertoire. Generation probabilities in a later analysis came from a VDJ recombination model fitted to out-of-frame rearrangements, and those results were checked against IGoR. Hypergeometric tests were used in a later analysis to score TCR-TCR, TCR-HLA and TCR-CMV co-occurrence, with a repertoire-size bias correction applied to the TCR pairs. A later analysis estimated false discovery rates by permuting HLA or CMV assignments 20 times. A later analysis grouped co-occurring TCRs with DBSCAN, adding TCRdist sequence similarity when clustering within HLA-allele-positive subsets. Co-occurrence clustering excluded repertoires with fewer than 30,000 or more than 120,000 public chains, plus five with anomalous nucleotide sharing. This immuneACCESS table, as held by TCRdb, lists in-frame sequences with V and J called but not all clones. Of the missing ones, under half trace to an unresolved V gene in checked studies; the others have no known cause. V and J calls and clone size are copied from that table; D and trimming were computed from the DNA. The sample table holds roughly 120,000 clones, of which over 75% were seen once. The ten biggest clones cover approximately 2% of the sample.

The cohort was made up of around 720 healthy bone marrow donors. All cohort members were sampled while nominally healthy, although unrecorded immune exposures were likely present. The donor was CMV seronegative and belonged to the group of roughly 330 seronegative cohort members. Each donor provided a peripheral blood sample, and peripheral blood mononuclear cells were used for TCR beta sequencing. The Qiagen DNeasy Blood Extraction Kit was used to extract genomic DNA from the blood cell samples. About this clone: Its cognate antigen has yet to be identified. No base quality information exists; no much larger clone differs at one position.

The CDR3 starts with the cysteine, ends with the phenylalanine, and has 16 residues. Only the CDR3 DNA stays, 48 bases, in frame from base 1. From the germline V gene, CDR1 is MNHEY and CDR2 is SVGAGI. Trimming takes 2 bases from V and 2 bases from J, and the germline ends sit 12 bases apart. The source of this sequence is a man aged 40-50 years in good health and CMV-seronegative. Sequencing was performed on PBMCs. The chain links TRBV6-5 with TRBJ1-4, with the D gene uncertain. The DNA reads as follows: TGTGCCAGCAGTTACAACGGGGAGTATACTAATGAAAAACTGTTTTTT. Translated, it reads CASSYNGEYTNEKLFF.